This paragraph covers one TCR beta chain sequence. The data belong to a study of T cell repertoires in cytomegalovirus infection. Germline CDR1 SGHTS, CDR2 YDEGEE. Deletions cut 2 bases from V and 7 bases from J, with 19 bases between. This CDR3 spans 16 amino acids. One entry per CDR3 protein, called by TCRdb with MiXCR from the reads. The data contain about 330,000 distinct CDR3 sequences, over 7.5% of them singletons. This sequence joins TRBV5-8 and TRBJ2-1; tentatively, D is TRBD1 (6 bases). The sequence was obtained from a human donor in good health (CMV status not recorded). Some clones in this sample may be carry-over from other donors' samples. The sample consisted of PBMCs. The CDR3 sequence is CASSFGAGTYGNEQFF. CDR3 in DNA: TGTGCCAGCAGCTTTGGCGCCGGGACATACGGAAATGAGCAGTTCTTC.